This T cell receptor beta chain was found in a study of T cells after posttransplantation cyclophosphamide. Trimming removed 0 bases from V and 7 bases from J; junction bases left unmatched: 7. CDR1 and CDR2 from the germline V gene are MNHEY and SMNVEV (reference sequence). The CDR3 covers 16 residues. The table lists this clone with a count of one. Sequencing was performed with immunoSEQ multiplex PCR; in TCRdb, only in-frame clones are kept and a portion is missing. The sample includes about 10,000 clones, 75% to 90% of them seen just once. This chain uses TRBV27 with TRBJ1-5; 9 positions match TRBD1. Sequencing input: memory CD4+ T cells sorted from PBMCs. This TCR was recovered from a woman aged 55 to 70 in good health, CMV-negative, and a related stem cell transplant donor. The CDR3 nucleotides read TGTGCCAGCAGTTTATCACCGACAGGGGGAAGCCAGCCCCAGCATTTT. Translated: CASSLSPTGGSQPQHF.